This T cell receptor (beta chain) came from a study of beta chain features in type 1 diabetes. CDR3 length: 13 residues. V was trimmed by 6 bases and J by 3 bases, leaving 11 bases between them. Looked up from germline, CDR1 is MNHEY and CDR2 is SVGAGI. Isolated RNA was reverse transcribed in full, so expressed TCRB transcripts were sequenced. Some clones are missing from TCRdb's copy, which holds only in-frame ones; the method was immunoSEQ multiplex PCR. There are more than 250,000 clones in the sample; around 24% occur only once, and 0.012% lies in the top ten. Regarding the study as a whole: People with Type 1 diabetes carried modestly yet significantly shorter TCRB CDR3s in all four CD4+ subsets.

This clone came up a few times. Its antigen is as yet unknown. This TCR came from a woman in her 30s with type 1 diabetes. This sequence joins TRBV6-5 and TRBJ1-1, with D possibly being TRBD1 (6 bases). Source material: naive CD4+ T cells from blood. The CDR3 is CASSAYRDTEAFF. For the CDR3, the DNA is TGTGCCAGCAGCGCTTACAGGGACACTGAAGCTTTCTTT.